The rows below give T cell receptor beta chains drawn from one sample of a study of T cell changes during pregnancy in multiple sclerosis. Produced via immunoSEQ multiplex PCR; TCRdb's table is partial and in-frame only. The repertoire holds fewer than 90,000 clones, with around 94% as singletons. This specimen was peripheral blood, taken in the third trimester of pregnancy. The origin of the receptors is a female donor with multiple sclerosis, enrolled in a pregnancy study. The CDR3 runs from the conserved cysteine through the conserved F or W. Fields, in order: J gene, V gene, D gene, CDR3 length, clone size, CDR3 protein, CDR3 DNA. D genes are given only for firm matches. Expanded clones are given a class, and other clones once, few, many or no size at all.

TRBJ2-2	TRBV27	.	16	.	CASSLWGRPTTGELFF	TGTGCCAGCAGTTTATGGGGCAGACCCACTACCGGGGAGCTGTTTTTT
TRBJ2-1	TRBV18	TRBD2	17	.	CASSPRTSGRPGSEQFF	TGTGCCAGCTCACCTCGGACTAGCGGGAGGCCGGGGAGTGAGCAGTTCTTC
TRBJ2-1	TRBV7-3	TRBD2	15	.	CASSLNGGSYDEQFF	TGTGCCAGCAGCTTGAACGGGGGGAGCTACGATGAGCAGTTCTTC
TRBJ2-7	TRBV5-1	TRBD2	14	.	CASSLELAGGEQYF	TGCGCCAGCAGCTTGGAGCTAGCGGGAGGCGAGCAGTACTTC
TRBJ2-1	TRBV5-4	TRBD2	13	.	CASSLGAGGLPFF	TGTGCCAGCAGCTTGGGAGCGGGAGGGTTACCGTTCTTC
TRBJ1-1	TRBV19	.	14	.	CASSFTGLNTEAFF	TGTGCCAGTAGTTTCACAGGGTTAAACACTGAAGCTTTCTTT
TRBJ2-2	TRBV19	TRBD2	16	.	CASSFTAGGGTGELFF	TGTGCCAGTAGTTTTACAGCGGGAGGTGGTACCGGGGAGCTGTTTTTT
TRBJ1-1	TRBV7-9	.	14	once	CASSLAQGNTEAFF	TGTGCCAGCAGCTTAGCGCAGGGTAACACTGAAGCTTTCTTT
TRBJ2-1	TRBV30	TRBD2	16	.	CAWSVASGFSYNEQFF	TGTGCCTGGAGTGTAGCTAGCGGGTTCTCCTACAATGAGCAGTTCTTC
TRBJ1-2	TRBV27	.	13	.	CASSLYRDYGYTF	TGTGCCAGCAGTTTATACAGGGATTATGGCTACACCTTC
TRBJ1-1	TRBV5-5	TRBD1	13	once	CASSGDRMTEAFF	TGTGCCAGCAGCGGGGACAGGATGACTGAAGCTTTCTTT
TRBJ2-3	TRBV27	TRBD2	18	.	CASRGLAGGWGDTDTQYF	TGTGCCAGCAGGGGACTAGCGGGAGGGTGGGGGGACACAGATACGCAGTATTTT
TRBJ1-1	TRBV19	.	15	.	CASTFGSGPNTEAFF	TGTGCCAGTACCTTCGGTTCAGGCCCGAACACTGAAGCTTTCTTT
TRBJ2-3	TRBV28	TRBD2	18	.	CASSFSLAGVSSTDTQYF	TGTGCCAGCAGTTTCAGTCTAGCGGGAGTTTCGAGCACAGATACGCAGTATTTT
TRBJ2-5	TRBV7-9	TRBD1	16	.	CASSPTGASLQETQYF	TGTGCCAGCAGCCCTACAGGGGCCAGCCTACAAGAGACCCAGTACTTC
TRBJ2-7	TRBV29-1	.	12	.	CSVRQGSYEQYF	TGCAGCGTTCGGCAGGGGAGTTACGAGCAGTACTTC
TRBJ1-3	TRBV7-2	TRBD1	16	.	CASRSPEGAPGNTIYF	TGTGCCAGCAGGTCCCCCGAGGGGGCCCCGGGAAACACCATATATTTT
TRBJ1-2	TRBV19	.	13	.	CASSSTPGAGYTF	TGTGCCAGTAGTTCTACCCCAGGGGCCGGCTACACCTTC
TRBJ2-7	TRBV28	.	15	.	CASSLDTGIAYEQYF	TGTGCCAGCAGTTTAGACACAGGGATTGCCTACGAGCAGTACTTC
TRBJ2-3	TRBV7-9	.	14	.	CASSLSQAADTQYF	TGTGCCAGCAGCTTATCACAGGCGGCAGATACGCAGTATTTT
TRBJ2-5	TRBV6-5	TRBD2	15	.	CASSYGLAGWETQYF	TGTGCCAGCAGTTACGGCCTAGCGGGATGGGAGACCCAGTACTTC
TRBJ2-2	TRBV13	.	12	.	CAGAYDTGELFF	TGTGCCGGGGCCTACGACACCGGGGAGCTGTTTTTT
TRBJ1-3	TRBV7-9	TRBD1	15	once	CASSRDRGPGNTIYF	TGTGCCAGCAGCCGGGACAGGGGTCCTGGAAACACCATATATTTT
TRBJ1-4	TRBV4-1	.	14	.	CASSQLVGGEKLFF	TGCGCCAGCAGCCAATTGGTCGGGGGGGAAAAACTGTTTTTT
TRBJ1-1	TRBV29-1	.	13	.	CSGLPAANTEAFF	TGCAGCGGCCTGCCGGCGGCGAACACTGAAGCTTTCTTT
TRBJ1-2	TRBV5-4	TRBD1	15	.	CASSSRGTGNYGYTF	TGTGCCAGCAGCTCCCGTGGGACAGGAAACTATGGCTACACCTTC
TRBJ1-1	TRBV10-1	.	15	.	CASSDGSHQYTEAFF	TGCGCCAGCAGTGACGGGTCTCATCAGTACACTGAAGCTTTCTTT
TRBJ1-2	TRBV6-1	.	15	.	CASCLGIQGNYGYTF	TGTGCCAGCTGTTTGGGTATACAGGGAAACTATGGCTACACCTTC
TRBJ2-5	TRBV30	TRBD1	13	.	CASTGRGQETQYF	TGTGCCTCGACAGGGCGAGGGCAAGAGACCCAGTACTTC
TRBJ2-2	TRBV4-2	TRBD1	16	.	CASSPTGLLYTGELFF	TGTGCCAGCAGCCCGACAGGGCTGTTATACACCGGGGAGCTGTTTTTT
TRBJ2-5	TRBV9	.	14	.	CASSVGGVPEAQYF	TGTGCCAGCAGCGTAGGGGGGGTGCCGGAGGCCCAGTACTTC
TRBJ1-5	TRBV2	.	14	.	CASSDRDSNQPQHF	TGTGCCAGCAGTGATCGGGATAGCAATCAGCCCCAGCATTTT
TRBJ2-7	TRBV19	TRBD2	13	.	CASSMAGAYEQYF	TGTGCCAGTAGTATGGCGGGAGCCTACGAGCAGTACTTC
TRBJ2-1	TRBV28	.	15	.	CASSLFRGLRNEQFF	TGTGCCAGCAGTTTATTTAGGGGGTTGCGGAATGAGCAGTTCTTC
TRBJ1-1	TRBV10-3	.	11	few	CASSSNTEAFF	TGTGCCAGTAGCTCGAACACTGAAGCTTTCTTT
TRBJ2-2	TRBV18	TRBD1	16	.	CASSPLGQGDTGELFF	TGTGCCAGCTCACCTCTAGGACAGGGAGACACCGGGGAGCTGTTTTTT
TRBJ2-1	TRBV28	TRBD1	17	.	CASSFLVKRDRANEQFF	TGTGCCAGCAGTTTCCTAGTTAAGCGGGACAGGGCTAATGAGCAGTTCTTC
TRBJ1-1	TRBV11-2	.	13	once	CASSLGANTEAFF	TGTGCCAGCAGCTTAGGGGCGAACACTGAAGCTTTCTTT
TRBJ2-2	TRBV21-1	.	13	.	CASSKQNTGELFF	TGTGCCAGCAGCAAACAGAACACCGGGGAGCTGTTTTTT
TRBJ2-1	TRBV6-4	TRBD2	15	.	CASSETSGVINEQFF	TGTGCCAGCAGTGAGACTAGCGGGGTTATCAATGAGCAGTTCTTC
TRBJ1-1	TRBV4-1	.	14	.	CASSQVQANTEAFF	TGCGCCAGCAGCCAAGTACAGGCGAACACTGAAGCTTTCTTT
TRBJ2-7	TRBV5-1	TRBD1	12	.	CASSLQGNEQYF	TGCGCCAGCAGCTTACAGGGGAACGAGCAGTACTTC
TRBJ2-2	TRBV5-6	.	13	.	CASSLNWHGELFF	TGTGCCAGCAGCTTGAATTGGCACGGGGAGCTGTTTTTT
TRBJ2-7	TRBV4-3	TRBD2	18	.	CASSQFPMDGGVSYEQYF	TGCGCCAGCAGCCAATTCCCAATGGATGGGGGGGTTTCCTACGAGCAGTACTTC
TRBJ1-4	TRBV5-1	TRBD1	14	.	CASSSSGGSEKLFF	TGCGCCAGCAGCTCTTCAGGGGGCAGTGAAAAACTGTTTTTT
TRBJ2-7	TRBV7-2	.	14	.	CASTTYQTSYEQYF	TGTGCCAGCACCACCTACCAAACCTCCTACGAGCAGTACTTC
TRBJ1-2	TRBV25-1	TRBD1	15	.	CASSDSNRGNYGYTF	TGTGCCAGCAGTGATTCGAACAGGGGGAACTATGGCTACACCTTC
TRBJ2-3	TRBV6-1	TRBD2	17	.	CASSEILAGGGTDTQYF	TGTGCCAGCAGTGAGATACTAGCGGGAGGGGGCACAGATACGCAGTATTTT
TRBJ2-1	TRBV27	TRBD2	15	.	CASSYLGLAGDEQFF	TGTGCCAGCAGTTATTTGGGACTAGCGGGGGATGAGCAGTTCTTC
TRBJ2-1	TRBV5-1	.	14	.	CASSLTGFYNEQFF	TGCGCCAGCAGCTTGACAGGTTTCTACAATGAGCAGTTCTTC
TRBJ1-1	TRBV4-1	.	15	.	CASSQDIQGYTEAFF	TGCGCCAGCAGCCAGGATATACAGGGTTACACTGAAGCTTTCTTT
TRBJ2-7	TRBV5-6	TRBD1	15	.	CASSSSGTGGSEQYF	TGTGCCAGCAGCTCTTCCGGGACAGGGGGCTCCGAGCAGTACTTC
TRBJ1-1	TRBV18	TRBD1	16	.	CASSLGQGRVKTEAFF	TGTGCCAGCTCATTGGGACAGGGTAGGGTAAAGACTGAAGCTTTCTTT
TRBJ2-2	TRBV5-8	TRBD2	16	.	CASTPKAGVRTGELFF	TGTGCCAGCACCCCTAAGGCGGGGGTCCGCACCGGGGAGCTGTTTTTT
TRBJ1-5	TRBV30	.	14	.	CAWSAVYSNQPQHF	TGTGCCTGGAGTGCAGTATATAGCAATCAGCCCCAGCATTTT
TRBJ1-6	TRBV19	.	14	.	CASTPRGASSPLHF	TGTGCCAGTACCCCACGGGGAGCCAGTTCACCCCTCCACTTT
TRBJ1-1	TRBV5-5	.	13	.	CASSPGVSTEAFF	TGTGCCAGCAGCCCAGGGGTTTCCACTGAAGCTTTCTTT
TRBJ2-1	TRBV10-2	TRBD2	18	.	CASSLPLSGRNVGNEQFF	TGCGCCAGCAGTCTGCCCCTTAGCGGGAGAAACGTCGGCAATGAGCAGTTCTTC
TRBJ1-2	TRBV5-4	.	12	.	CASSFPGHLNTF	TGTGCCAGCAGCTTCCCGGGACATCTGAACACCTTC